The present T cell receptor (beta chain) was sequenced within a study of OX40 agonist ivuxolimab in advanced cancers. About the full investigation: Ivuxolimab was an agonistic, fully human IgG2 monoclonal antibody directed against OX40 (CD134), a costimulatory receptor. In the dose-escalation cohort, approximately 80% of patients were male, and the mean age was around 60 years with a range of about 20 to 79. Prior anti-PD-1, anti-PD-L1 or anti-CTLA-4 therapy was permitted, and checkpoint inhibitors had been received by roughly 40% of dose-escalation patients. Intravenous ivuxolimab was administered to patients every 2 weeks at six dose levels: 0.01, 0.1, 0.3, 1.5, 3 and 10 mg/kg. Among the 52 dose-escalation patients, around 20 had hepatocellular carcinoma, roughly 15 melanoma, 9 renal cell carcinoma and 9 head and neck cancer. Peripheral TCRbeta sequencing was intended to test whether TCR sequence diversity was altered and clonal T-cell expansion was caused by ivuxolimab. The paper covers the monotherapy dose-escalation part of the phase I ivuxolimab trial, which included N = 52 patients. Partial responses occurred in three dose-escalation patients: two with cutaneous melanoma and one with hepatocellular carcinoma. What the work shows at the level of the full study, not this receptor alone: In partial responders in the 0.1-3.0 mg/kg groups, normalized peripheral clonal expansion was found to be among the lowest, especially among CD8+ T cells. After ivuxolimab, CD8+ T cells had more expanded clones than CD4+ T cells on average. At doses of 0.1 to 3.0 mg/kg, clonal expansion of both CD4+ and CD8+ blood T cells was observed from baseline to week 6. Which antigens the clonally expanded peripheral T cells were specific for was not determined. Low levels of normalized T-cell clonal expansion were also seen in some patients who did not respond.

The trial excluded patients who had a history of autoimmune disease or who were on systemic immunosuppression. Peripheral blood for TCR sequencing was drawn from every dose cohort at baseline, at cycle 4 day 1 and at cycle 7 day 1. Samples came from an open-label, multicenter, first-in-human phase I dose-escalation trial of ivuxolimab. The trial enrolled adults with locally advanced or metastatic head and neck squamous cell, hepatocellular, melanoma or renal cell carcinoma. Before TCR sequencing, CD4+ T cells and CD8+ T cells from peripheral blood were sorted into separate populations. Genomic DNA was extracted from sorted cells for sequencing of the TCRbeta CDR3 region. The immunoSEQ Assay was used to sequence the TCRbeta CDR3 regions. TCRdb retrieved this table from immuneACCESS and kept in-frame rearrangements only. Not all clones are present; in checked studies, unresolved V genes account for under half, and no reason is known for the remainder. The table for this sample lists more than 55,000 clones; around 87% of them were counted only once. The ten largest clonotypes hold about 4% of the sample.

Points on this clone: Its antigen is unknown. Qualities for individual bases were not recorded, and no much larger clone is one base off.

The germline V gene sets CDR1 to MDHEN and CDR2 to SYDVKM. The junction shows trimming of 6 bases on V and 2 bases on J, and the gene matches do not reach 10 bases of it. Reading from cysteine to phenylalanine, the CDR3 counts 16 amino acids. Only the CDR3 region is kept as DNA, spanning 48 bases read in frame from base 1. This receptor was taken from an adult with an advanced solid tumor such as melanoma, head and neck, liver or kidney cancer. The sample consisted of CD4+ or CD8+ T cells sorted from blood, taken in a trial of the OX40 agonist ivuxolimab. The sequence joins TRBV28 to TRBJ2-3; 8 nucleotides in the junction match TRBD2. The nucleotide sequence reads as follows: TGTGCCAGCAGCCTCGGGGGGCGGGGGGTCACAGATACGCAGTATTTT. Its product reads: CASSLGGRGVTDTQYF. The entire variable domain, with the stretches around the CDR3 drawn from the reference TRBV28 and TRBJ2-3 proteins, is DVKVTQSSRYLVKRTGEKVFLECVQDMDHENMFWYRQDPGLGLRLIYFSYDVKMKEKGDIPEGYSVSREKKERFSLILESASTNQTSMYLCASSLGGRGVTDTQYFGPGTRLTVL.